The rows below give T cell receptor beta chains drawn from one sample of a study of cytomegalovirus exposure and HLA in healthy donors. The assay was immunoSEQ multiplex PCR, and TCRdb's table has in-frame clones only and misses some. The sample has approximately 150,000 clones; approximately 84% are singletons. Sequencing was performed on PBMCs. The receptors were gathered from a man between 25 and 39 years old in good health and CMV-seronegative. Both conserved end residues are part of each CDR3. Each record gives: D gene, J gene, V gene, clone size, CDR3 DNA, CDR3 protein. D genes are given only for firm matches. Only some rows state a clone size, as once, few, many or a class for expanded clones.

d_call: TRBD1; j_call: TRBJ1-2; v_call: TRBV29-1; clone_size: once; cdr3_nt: TGCAGCGCATCGGACAGGGGGCACATCAACTATGGCTACACCTTC; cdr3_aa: CSASDRGHINYGYTF
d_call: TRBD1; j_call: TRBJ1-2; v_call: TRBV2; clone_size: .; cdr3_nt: TGTGCCAGAGTCCGCTTGGACAGGGCCTATGGCTACACCTTC; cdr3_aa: CARVRLDRAYGYTF
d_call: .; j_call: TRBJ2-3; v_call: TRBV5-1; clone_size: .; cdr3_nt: TGCGCCAGCAGCTTGACCGTCCGGGAGGATACGCAGTATTTT; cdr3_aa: CASSLTVREDTQYF
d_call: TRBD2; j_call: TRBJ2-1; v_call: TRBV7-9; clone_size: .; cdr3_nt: TGTGCCAGCAGCACCCTGGGGACTAGCGGTTACAATGAGCAGTTCTTC; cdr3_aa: CASSTLGTSGYNEQFF
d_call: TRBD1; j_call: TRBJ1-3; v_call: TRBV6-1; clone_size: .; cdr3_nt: TGTGCCAGCAGTGATTGGCCGCGACAGGGGTCTGGAAACACCATATATTTT; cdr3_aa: CASSDWPRQGSGNTIYF
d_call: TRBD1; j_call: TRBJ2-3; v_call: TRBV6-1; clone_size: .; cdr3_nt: TGTGCCAGCAGTGAAAACCTCGGGACAGGGTCCCGCACAGATACGCAGTATTTT; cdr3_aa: CASSENLGTGSRTDTQYF
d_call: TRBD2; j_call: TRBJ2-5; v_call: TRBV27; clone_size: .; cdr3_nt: TGTGCCAGGACTAGCGGGGGGTACCAAGAGACCCAGTACTTC; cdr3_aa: CARTSGGYQETQYF
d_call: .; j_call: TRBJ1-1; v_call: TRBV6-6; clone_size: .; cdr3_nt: TGTGCCAGCAGCTCACAGGGCAACACTGAAGCTTTCTTT; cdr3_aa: CASSSQGNTEAFF
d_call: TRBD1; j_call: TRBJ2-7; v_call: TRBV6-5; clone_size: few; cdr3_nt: TGTGCCAGCAGATGGGACAGGGGGTCCTACGAGCAGTACTTC; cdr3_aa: CASRWDRGSYEQYF
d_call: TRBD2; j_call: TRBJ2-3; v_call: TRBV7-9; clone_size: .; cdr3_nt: TGTGCCAGCAGCTTGGGACTAGCGGGACCCACAGATACGCAGTATTTT; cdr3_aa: CASSLGLAGPTDTQYF
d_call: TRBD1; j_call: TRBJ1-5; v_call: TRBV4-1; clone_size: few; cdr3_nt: TGCGCCAGCAGCCAGGCGGACAGGGGTGGGGACCGACGCAATCAGCCCCAGCATTTT; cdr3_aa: CASSQADRGGDRRNQPQHF
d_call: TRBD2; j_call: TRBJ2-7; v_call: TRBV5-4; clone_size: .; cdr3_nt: TGTGCCAGCAGCTTAGGGACTAGCGGGAGCCGCGAGCAGTACTTC; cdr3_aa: CASSLGTSGSREQYF
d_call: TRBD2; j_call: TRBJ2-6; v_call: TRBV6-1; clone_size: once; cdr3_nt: TGTGCCAGCAGCGGACGGGGGGCTGGGGCCAACGTCCTGACTTTC; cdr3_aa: CASSGRGAGANVLTF
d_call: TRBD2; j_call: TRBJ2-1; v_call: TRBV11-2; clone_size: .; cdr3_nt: TGTGCCAGCAGCTACACTAGCGGGACCTACAATGAGCAGTTCTTC; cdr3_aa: CASSYTSGTYNEQFF
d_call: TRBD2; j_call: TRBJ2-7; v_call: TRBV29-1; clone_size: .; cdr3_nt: TGCAGCGTTGAAGATCTTAGAGCGGGGGTTGCCTACGAGCAGTACTTC; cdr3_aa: CSVEDLRAGVAYEQYF
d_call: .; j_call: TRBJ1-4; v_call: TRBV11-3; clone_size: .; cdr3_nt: TGTGCCAGCAGCCCCTCGGGTGCAACTAATGAAAAACTGTTTTTT; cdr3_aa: CASSPSGATNEKLFF
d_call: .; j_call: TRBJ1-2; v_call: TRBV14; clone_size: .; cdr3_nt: TGTGCCAGCAGCCAAGGGTTCGGGATGGGCTATGGCTACACCTTC; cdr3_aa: CASSQGFGMGYGYTF
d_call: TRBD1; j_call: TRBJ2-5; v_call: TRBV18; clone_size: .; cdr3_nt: TGTGCCAGCTCACCAGCGGCCTCCAGGGGGCAAGAGACCCAGTACTTC; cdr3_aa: CASSPAASRGQETQYF
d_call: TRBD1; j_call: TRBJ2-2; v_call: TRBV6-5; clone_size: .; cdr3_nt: TGTGCCAGCAGACTAACAGGGGGCACCGGGGAGCTGTTTTTT; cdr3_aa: CASRLTGGTGELFF
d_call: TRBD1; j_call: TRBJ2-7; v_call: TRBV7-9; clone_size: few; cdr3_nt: TGTGCCAGCAGCATCCAACAGGGGTACGAGCAGTACTTC; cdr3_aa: CASSIQQGYEQYF
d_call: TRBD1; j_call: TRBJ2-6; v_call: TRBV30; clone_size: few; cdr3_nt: TGTGCCTCTGGAACAGGGGCCGTTTCTGGGGCCAACGTCCTGACTTTC; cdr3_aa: CASGTGAVSGANVLTF
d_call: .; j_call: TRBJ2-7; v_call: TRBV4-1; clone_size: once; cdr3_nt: TGCGCCAGCAGCCGCAGACAGGAAACCTACGAGCAGTACTTC; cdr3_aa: CASSRRQETYEQYF
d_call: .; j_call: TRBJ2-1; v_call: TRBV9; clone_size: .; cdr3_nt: TGTGCCAGCAGCGTAGGCGGGATGGATGAGCAGTTCTTC; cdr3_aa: CASSVGGMDEQFF
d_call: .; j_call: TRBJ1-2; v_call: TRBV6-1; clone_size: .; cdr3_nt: TGTGCCAGCAGTGAACAGGGCCCAAGCTCGCTCTACACCTTC; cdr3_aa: CASSEQGPSSLYTF
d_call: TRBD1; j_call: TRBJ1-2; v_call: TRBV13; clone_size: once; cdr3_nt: TGTGCCAGCAGCTTAGAAGAGGGACAGGGGATTTTCTATGGCTACACCTTC; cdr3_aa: CASSLEEGQGIFYGYTF
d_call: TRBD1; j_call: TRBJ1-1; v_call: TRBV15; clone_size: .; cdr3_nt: TGTGCCACCAGCAGAGACGTGGGGACAGGGAACCTCAACACTGAAGCTTTCTTT; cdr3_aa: CATSRDVGTGNLNTEAFF
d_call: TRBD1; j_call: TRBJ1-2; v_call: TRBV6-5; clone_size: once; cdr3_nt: TGTGCCAGCAGGACCGGGACAGGGATCAGAGGCTACACCTTC; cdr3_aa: CASRTGTGIRGYTF
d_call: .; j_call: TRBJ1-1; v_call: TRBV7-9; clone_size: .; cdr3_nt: TGTTCCAGCAGCGCCAGCGCTGAAGCTTTCTTT; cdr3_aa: CSSSASAEAFF
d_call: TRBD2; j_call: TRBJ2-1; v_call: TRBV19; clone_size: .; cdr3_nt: TGTGCCAGTAGTGGAGGGACTAGGGTGGGGTACAATGAGCAGTTCTTC; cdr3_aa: CASSGGTRVGYNEQFF
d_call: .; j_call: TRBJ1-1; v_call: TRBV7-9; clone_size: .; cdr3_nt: TGTGCCAGCAGCTTGACAGCTACGAACACTGAAGCTTTCTTT; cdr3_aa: CASSLTATNTEAFF
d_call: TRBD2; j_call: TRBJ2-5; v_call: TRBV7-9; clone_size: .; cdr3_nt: TGTGCCAGCAGCAAAACTAGCGGGGGGTCCGGAAAAGAGACCCAGTACTTC; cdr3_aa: CASSKTSGGSGKETQYF
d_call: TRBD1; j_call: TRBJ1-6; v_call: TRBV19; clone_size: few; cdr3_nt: TGTGCCAGTAGTGAACCGGGACAGAAAACTAATTCACCCCTCCACTTT; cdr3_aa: CASSEPGQKTNSPLHF
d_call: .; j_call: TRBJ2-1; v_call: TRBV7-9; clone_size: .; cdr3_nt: TGTGCCAGCGTTGACAGGACCTACAATGAGCAGTTCTTC; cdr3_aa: CASVDRTYNEQFF
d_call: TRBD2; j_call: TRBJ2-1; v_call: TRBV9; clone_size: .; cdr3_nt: TGTGCCAGCAGTGGTCACATCACTAGCGGGGGCCACAAATACAATGAGCAGTTCTTC; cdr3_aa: CASSGHITSGGHKYNEQFF
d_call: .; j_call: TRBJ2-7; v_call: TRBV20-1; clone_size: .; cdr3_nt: TGCAGTGCCTTCAGGGGAACCGAGCAGTACTTC; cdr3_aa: CSAFRGTEQYF